This T cell receptor beta chain is drawn from a study of blood T cell repertoires in COVID-19. Study background: COVID-19 samples from acute and convalescent phases originated in the United States, Italy and Spain.

Germline trimming cut 3 bases from V and 7 bases from J; bases unmatched to any gene: 16. Germline V gene sequence: CDR1 LNHNV, CDR2 YYDKDF (reference sequence). The CDR3 length is 17 residues. The data were produced by immunoSEQ multiplex PCR, yet TCRdb's version contains in-frame clones alone and is incomplete. Altogether about 240,000 clones are present, around 86% being singletons, with the ten largest covering over 10%. The clonotype was recovered from a woman aged 55-70 years with active or convalescent COVID-19. The J gene is TRBJ2-7, the V gene TRBV15; TRBD1 matches at 9 bases. Material: peripheral blood. CDR3 protein: CATSSLQSRTGVREQYF. CDR3 DNA sequence: TGTGCCACCAGCAGCCTACAATCGAGGACAGGGGTTCGGGAGCAGTACTTC. Looking up the rest from reference TRBV15 and TRBJ2-7 gives the full variable domain: DAMVIQNPRYQVTQFGKPVTLSCSQTLNHNVMYWYQQKSSQAPKLLFHYYDKDFNNEADTPDNFQSRRPNTSFCFLDIRSPGLGDTAMYLCATSSLQSRTGVREQYFGPGTRLTVT.